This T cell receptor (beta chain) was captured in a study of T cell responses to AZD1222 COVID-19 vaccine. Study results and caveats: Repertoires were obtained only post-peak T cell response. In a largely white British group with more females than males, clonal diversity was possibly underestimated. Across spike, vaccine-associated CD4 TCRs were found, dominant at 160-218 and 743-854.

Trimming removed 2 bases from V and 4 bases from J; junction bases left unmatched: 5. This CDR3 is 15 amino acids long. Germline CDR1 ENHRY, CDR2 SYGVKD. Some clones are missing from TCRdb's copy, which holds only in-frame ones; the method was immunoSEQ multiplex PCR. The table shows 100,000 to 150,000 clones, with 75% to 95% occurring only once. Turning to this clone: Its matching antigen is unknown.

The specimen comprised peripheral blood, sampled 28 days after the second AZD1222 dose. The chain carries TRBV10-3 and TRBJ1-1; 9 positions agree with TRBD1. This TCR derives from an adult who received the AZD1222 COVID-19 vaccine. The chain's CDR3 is CAISEGLTGGTEAFF. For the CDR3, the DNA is TGTGCCATCAGTGAGGGGTTGACAGGGGGCACTGAAGCTTTCTTT.